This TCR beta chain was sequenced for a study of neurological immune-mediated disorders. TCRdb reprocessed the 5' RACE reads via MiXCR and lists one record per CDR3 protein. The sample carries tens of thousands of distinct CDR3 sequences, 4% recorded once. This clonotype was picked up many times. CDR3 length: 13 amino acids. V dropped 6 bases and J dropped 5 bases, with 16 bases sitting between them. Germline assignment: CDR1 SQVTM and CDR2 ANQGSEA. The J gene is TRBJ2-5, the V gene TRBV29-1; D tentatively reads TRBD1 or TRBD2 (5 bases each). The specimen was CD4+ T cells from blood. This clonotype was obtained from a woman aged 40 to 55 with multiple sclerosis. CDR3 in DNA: TGCAGCGTCTCCACCGAGGGGTGGGAGACCCAGTACTTC. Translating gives CSVSTEGWETQYF.